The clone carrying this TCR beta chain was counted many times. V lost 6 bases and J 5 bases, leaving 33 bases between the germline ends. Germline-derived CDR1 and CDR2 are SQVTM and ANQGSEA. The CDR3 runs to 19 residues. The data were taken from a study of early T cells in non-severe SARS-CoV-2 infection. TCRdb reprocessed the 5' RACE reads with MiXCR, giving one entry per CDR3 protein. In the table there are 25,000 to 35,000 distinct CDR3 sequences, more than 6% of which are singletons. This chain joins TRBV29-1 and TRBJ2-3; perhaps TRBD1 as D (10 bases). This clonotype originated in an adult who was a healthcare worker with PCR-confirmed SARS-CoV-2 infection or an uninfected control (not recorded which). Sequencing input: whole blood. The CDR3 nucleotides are TGCAGCGTCGGACAGGGGGATCGAGGTAGCGGGAGTTTGAGAGATACGCAGTATTTT. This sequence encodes CSVGQGDRGSGSLRDTQYF.